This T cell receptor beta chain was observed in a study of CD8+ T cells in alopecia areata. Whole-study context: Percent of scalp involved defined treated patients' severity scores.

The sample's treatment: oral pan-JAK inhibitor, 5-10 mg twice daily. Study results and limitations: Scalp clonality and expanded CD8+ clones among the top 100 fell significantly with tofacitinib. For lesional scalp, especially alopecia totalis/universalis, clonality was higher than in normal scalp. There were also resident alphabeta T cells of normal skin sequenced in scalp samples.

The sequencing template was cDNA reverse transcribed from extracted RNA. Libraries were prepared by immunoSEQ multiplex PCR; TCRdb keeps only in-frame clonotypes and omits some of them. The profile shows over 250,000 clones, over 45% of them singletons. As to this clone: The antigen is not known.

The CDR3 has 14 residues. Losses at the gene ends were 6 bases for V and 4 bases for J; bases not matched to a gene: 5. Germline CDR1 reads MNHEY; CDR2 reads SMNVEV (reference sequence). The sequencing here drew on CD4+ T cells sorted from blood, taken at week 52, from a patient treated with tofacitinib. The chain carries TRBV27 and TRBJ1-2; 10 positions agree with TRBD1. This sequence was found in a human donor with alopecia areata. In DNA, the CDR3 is TGTGCCAGCAGCACGAGGGACAGGGGCTATGGCTACACCTTC. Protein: CASSTRDRGYGYTF.